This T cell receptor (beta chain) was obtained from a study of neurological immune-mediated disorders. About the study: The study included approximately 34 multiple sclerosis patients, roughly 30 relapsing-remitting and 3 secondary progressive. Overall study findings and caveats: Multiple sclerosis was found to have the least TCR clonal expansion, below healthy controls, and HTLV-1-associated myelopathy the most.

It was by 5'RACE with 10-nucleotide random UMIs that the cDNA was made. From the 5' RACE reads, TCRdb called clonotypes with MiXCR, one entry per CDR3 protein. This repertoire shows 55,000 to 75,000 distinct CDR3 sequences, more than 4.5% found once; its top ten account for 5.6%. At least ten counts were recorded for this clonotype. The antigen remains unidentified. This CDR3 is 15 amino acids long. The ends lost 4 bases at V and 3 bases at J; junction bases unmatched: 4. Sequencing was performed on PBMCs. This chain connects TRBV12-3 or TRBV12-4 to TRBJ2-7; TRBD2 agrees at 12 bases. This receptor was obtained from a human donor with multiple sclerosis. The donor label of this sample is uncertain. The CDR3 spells CASSSRLAGVYEQYF. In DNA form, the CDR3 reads TGTGCCAGCAGTTCCCGACTAGCGGGGGTCTACGAGCAGTACTTC.